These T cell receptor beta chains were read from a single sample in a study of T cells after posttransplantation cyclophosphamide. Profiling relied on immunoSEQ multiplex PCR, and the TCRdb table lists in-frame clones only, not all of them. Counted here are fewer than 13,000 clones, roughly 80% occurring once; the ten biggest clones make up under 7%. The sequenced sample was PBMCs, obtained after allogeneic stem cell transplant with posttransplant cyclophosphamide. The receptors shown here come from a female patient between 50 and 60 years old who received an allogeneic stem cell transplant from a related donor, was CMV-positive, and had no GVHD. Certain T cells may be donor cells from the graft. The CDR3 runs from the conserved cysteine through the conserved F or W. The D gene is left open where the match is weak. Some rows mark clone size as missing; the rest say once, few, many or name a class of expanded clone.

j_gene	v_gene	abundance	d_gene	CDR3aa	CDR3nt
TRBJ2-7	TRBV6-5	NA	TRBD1	CASSYSQGAWYEQYF	TGTGCCAGCAGTTACTCTCAGGGGGCTTGGTACGAGCAGTACTTC
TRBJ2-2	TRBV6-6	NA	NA	CASSVGRDGGELFF	TGTGCCAGCTCGGTGGGGCGGGATGGCGGGGAGCTGTTTTTT
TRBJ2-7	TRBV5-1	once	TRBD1	CASSLLGGTGTYEQYF	TGCGCCAGCAGCTTGCTCGGGGGGACAGGGACCTACGAGCAGTACTTC
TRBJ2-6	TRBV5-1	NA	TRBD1	CASSSWGQGNSGANVLTF	TGCGCCAGCAGCTCTTGGGGACAGGGGAACTCTGGGGCCAACGTCCTGACTTTC
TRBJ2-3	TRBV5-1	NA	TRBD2	CASSPGLNPSTDTQYF	TGCGCCAGCAGCCCGGGACTAAATCCTAGCACAGATACGCAGTATTTT
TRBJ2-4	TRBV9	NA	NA	CASSVGTYKNIQYF	TGTGCCAGCAGCGTAGGAACTTACAAAAACATTCAGTACTTC
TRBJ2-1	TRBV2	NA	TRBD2	CASSELAGGYNEQFF	TGTGCCAGCAGTGAGCTAGCGGGGGGATACAATGAGCAGTTCTTC
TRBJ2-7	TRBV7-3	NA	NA	CASSPGSTYEQYF	TGTGCCAGCAGTCCGGGGTCGACCTACGAGCAGTACTTC
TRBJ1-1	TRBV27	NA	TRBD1	CASSLLDMTGETEAFF	TGTGCCAGCAGTTTATTGGACATGACAGGGGAGACTGAAGCTTTCTTT
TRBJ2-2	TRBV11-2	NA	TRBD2	CASSLRGLAALNTGELFF	TGTGCCAGCAGCTTACGAGGACTAGCGGCGTTGAACACCGGGGAGCTGTTTTTT
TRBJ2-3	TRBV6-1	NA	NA	CASRDRRVSTDTQYF	TGTGCCAGCAGGGACCGGAGGGTTAGCACAGATACGCAGTATTTT
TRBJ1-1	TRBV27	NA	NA	CASSPLVGRRNYLNTEAFF	TGTGCCAGCAGTCCGCTAGTAGGACGGAGGAACTACCTGAACACTGAAGCTTTCTTT
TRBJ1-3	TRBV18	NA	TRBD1	CASSVTGARYSGNTIYF	TGTGCCAGCTCAGTCACAGGGGCGCGATACTCTGGAAACACCATATATTTT
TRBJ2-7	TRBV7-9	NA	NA	CASSLALAAYEQYF	TGTGCCAGCAGCTTAGCGCTGGCAGCCTACGAGCAGTACTTC
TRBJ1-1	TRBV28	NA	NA	CASSLGAVTEAFF	TGTGCCAGCAGTTTGGGGGCCGTCACTGAAGCTTTCTTT
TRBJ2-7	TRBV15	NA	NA	CATSSQTHSYEQYF	TGTGCCACCAGCAGTCAAACACACAGCTACGAGCAGTACTTC